This T cell receptor (beta chain) was sequenced in a study of blood T cells in healthy people across ages. CDR3 length equals 13 residues. CDR1 is DFQATT and CDR2 is SNEGSKA in the germline V gene (reference sequence). The V end was cut by 6 bases, the J end by 2 bases, with 13 bases between. Together with a sample-barcoded 5' primer, a J-beta primer mix was included in a second PCR lasting about 7 to 11 cycles. Every sample produced at least 2.5 million CDR3-containing paired-end reads. Via MiXCR, TCRdb re-called the 5' RACE reads, giving one row per CDR3 protein. Of roughly 1 million distinct CDR3 sequences detected, roughly a quarter appear once; the ten largest clones hold approximately 0.75%. These sequences were also reported in another study, on T cells of mothers and their children.

The sequence was obtained from a girl aged 2 to 10 in good health. Material: blood. V usage is TRBV20-1 and J usage is TRBJ2-5; D is ambiguous. CDR3: CSAADGGQETQYF. Here the CDR3 DNA reads TGCAGTGCCGCAGACGGTGGACAAGAGACCCAGTACTTC.